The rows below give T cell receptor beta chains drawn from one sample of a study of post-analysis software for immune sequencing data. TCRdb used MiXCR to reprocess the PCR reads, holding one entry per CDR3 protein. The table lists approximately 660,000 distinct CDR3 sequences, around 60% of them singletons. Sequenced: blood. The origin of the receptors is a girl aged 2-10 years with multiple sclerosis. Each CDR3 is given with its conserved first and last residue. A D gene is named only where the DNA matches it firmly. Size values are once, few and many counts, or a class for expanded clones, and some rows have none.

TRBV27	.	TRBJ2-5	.	TGTGCCAGCAGTCCCCAGTCGCCTCAGGGGGGACGAGAGACCCAGTACTTC	CASSPQSPQGGRETQYF
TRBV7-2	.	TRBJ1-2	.	TGTGCCAGCAGCCCCCGCCTCGGCAGGACTAACTATGGCTACACCTTC	CASSPRLGRTNYGYTF
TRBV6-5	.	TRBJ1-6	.	TGTGCCAGCAGCCGCCCGGCTGAACCCCTCCACTTT	CASSRPAEPLHF
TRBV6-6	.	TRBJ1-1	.	TGTGCCAGCAGCGACTCAAGGCGGGGCCCTGAAGCTTTCTTT	CASSDSRRGPEAFF
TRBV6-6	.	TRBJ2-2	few	TGTGCCAGCAGTGCCCTTGACACCGGGGAGCTGTTTTTT	CASSALDTGELFF
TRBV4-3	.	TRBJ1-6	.	TGCGCCAGCAAACCGTCATTCGGACACAGCTCACCCCTCCACTTT	CASKPSFGHSSPLHF
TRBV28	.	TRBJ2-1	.	TGTGCCAGCAGTTGGGCAGGCAGGAGCTCCTACAATGAGCAGTTCTTC	CASSWAGRSSYNEQFF
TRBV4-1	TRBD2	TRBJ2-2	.	TGCGCCAGCAGAGACCTAGCGGGATTTAACACCGGGGAGCTGTTTTTT	CASRDLAGFNTGELFF
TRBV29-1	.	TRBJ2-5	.	TGCAGCGTTGAAGATTTTAGGAGGGTCCCCGGGGCTGAGCAAGAGACCCAGTACTTC	CSVEDFRRVPGAEQETQYF
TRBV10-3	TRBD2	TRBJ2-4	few	TGTGCCATCAGCAGGACTAGCGGGGAAAACATTCAGTACTTC	CAISRTSGENIQYF
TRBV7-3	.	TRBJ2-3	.	TGTGCCAGCAGCCAGATTGGAGATACGCAGTATTTT	CASSQIGDTQYF
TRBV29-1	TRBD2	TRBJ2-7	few	TGCAGCGTTGAAGTAGCGGGAGGGACCGGCTACAAGCAGTACTTC	CSVEVAGGTGYKQYF
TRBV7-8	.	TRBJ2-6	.	TGTGCCAGCAGCTTAAAAGCTAGGGGCGCTGGGGCCAACGTCCTGACTTTC	CASSLKARGAGANVLTF
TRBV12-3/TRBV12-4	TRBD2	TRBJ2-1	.	TGTGCCAGCAGACGCGACCTAGCGGGACAGTTCTTC	CASRRDLAGQFF
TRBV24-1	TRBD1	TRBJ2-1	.	TGTGCCACCAGTGAGACGACAGGGAATGAGCAGTTCTTC	CATSETTGNEQFF
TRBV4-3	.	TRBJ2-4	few	TGCGCCAGCAGCCAAGATCGGGGTGGGAAGGCCAAAAACATTCAGTACTTC	CASSQDRGGKAKNIQYF
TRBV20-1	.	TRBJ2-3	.	TGCAGTGCTAGTGGGCTAGCAAGCACAGATACGCAGTATTTT	CSASGLASTDTQYF
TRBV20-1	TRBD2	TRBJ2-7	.	TGCAGTGCGGAGATGGCTAGCGGGAGTGCCGAGCAGTACTTC	CSAEMASGSAEQYF
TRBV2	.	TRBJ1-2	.	TGTGCCACCTTATATCTACAGGGTGGCTACACCTTC	CATLYLQGGYTF
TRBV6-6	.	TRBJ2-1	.	TGTGCCAGCAGATCGTCGGGTGTGACCCCCTACAATGAGCAGTTCTTC	CASRSSGVTPYNEQFF
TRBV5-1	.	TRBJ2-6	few	TGTGCCAGCAGCTTAGCCCTCTCTGGGGCCAACGTCCTGACTTTC	CASSLALSGANVLTF
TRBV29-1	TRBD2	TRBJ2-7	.	TGCAGCGCGACTAGCGGTCTCTACGAGCAGTACTTC	CSATSGLYEQYF
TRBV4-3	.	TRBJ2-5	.	TGCGCCAGCAGCCGCTACAGTGGGCCGTTGGAGACCCAGTACTTC	CASSRYSGPLETQYF
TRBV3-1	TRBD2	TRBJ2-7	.	TGTGCCAGCAGCCAAGGGGGGACTAGCGGCAAAAAGATGGCCTACGAGCAGTACTTC	CASSQGGTSGKKMAYEQYF
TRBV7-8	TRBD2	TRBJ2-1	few	TGTGCCAGCAACCAAGCGGGAGGGCCGACGCAGTTCTTC	CASNQAGGPTQFF
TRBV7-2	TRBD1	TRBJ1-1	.	TGTGCCAGCAGCCGTCCCCGGACAGGGTCAGAGACTGAAGCTTTCTTT	CASSRPRTGSETEAFF
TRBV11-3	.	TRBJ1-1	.	TGTGCCAGCAGCTTAGTACAGGGACTATCCATGAACACTGAAGCTTTCTTT	CASSLVQGLSMNTEAFF
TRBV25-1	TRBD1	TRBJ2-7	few	TGTGCCAGCAGTGAATCTGGGACAGGGGTGTACGAGCAGTACTTC	CASSESGTGVYEQYF
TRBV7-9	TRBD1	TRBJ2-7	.	TGTGCCAGCAGCGGATACTACAGGGGATTGGCCTACGAGCAGTACTTC	CASSGYYRGLAYEQYF
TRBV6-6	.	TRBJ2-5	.	TGTGCCAGCAGTTACTTGAAAGAGAAGACCCAGTACTTC	CASSYLKEKTQYF
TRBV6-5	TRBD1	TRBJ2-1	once	TGTGCCAGCAGTTACTCCTTCGGCGTCAAAGGGACAGGGGGCTACAATGAGCAGTTCTTC	CASSYSFGVKGTGGYNEQFF
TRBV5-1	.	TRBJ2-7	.	TGCGCCAGCAGCTTGGGACGGGAACGCGAGCAGTACTTC	CASSLGREREQYF
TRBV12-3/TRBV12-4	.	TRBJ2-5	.	TGTGCCAGCAGGCCCCTGGAGGAGGAGACCCAGTACTTC	CASRPLEEETQYF
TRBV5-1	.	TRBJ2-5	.	TGCGCCAGCAGCTCTGAGAGGTACCAAGAGACCCAGTACTTC	CASSSERYQETQYF
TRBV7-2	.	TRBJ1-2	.	TGTGCCAGCAGCTTAGGTCCGGCAAGACTTTATGGCTACACCTTC	CASSLGPARLYGYTF
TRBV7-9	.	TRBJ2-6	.	TGTGCCAGCAGCTTTGCCAGCGGCTCTGGGGCCAACGTCCTGACTTTC	CASSFASGSGANVLTF
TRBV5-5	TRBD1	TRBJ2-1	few	TGTGCCAGCAGCTTGTTCCTGGGACAGGGCCATGAGCAGTTCTTC	CASSLFLGQGHEQFF